These 14 T cell receptor beta chains came from one sample sequenced in a study of T cells expressing NK-cell markers. TCRdb re-called the 5' RACE reads, yielding one record per CDR3 amino acid sequence without DNA. The table for this sample gives roughly 430,000 distinct CDR3 sequences. The sequencing sample was made of blood T cells: a sorted CD56 or NKG2C T cell subset, CD4+ or CD8+ T cells, or bulk PBMC T cells (not recorded which). The receptors shown here come from a woman between 18 and 70 years old in good health.

V usage is TRBV20-1 and J usage is TRBJ1-2; TCRdb proposes TRBD1, but this gene call is untestable without DNA. The CDR3 runs 14 residues. Looked up from germline, CDR1 is DFQATT and CDR2 is SNEGSKA (reference sequence). The CDR3 spells CSASGRGGHYGYTF.

This chain uses TRBV4-2 with TRBJ2-2. Germline V gene data show CDR1 as LGHNA and CDR2 as YNFKEQ. The CDR3 runs to 14 residues. CDR3 residues: CASSQVLDHGELFF.

The chain joins TRBV7-2 to TRBJ2-2; TCRdb lists TRBD1, though no DNA is available to test this call. Per the germline V gene, CDR1 is SGHTA and CDR2 is FQGNSA. The CDR3 contains 15 residues. CDR3 in amino acids: CASSLQPGVIGELFF.

The chain recombines TRBV5-1 with TRBJ1-5. This CDR3 region has 16 residues. From germline, CDR1 is SGHRS and CDR2 YFSETQ. This chain's CDR3 is CASSLDQVVNDQPQHF.

This chain connects TRBV9 to TRBJ1-2. The CDR3 is 12 amino acids. The germline V gene has CDR1 SGDLS and CDR2 YYNGEE. This chain's CDR3 is CASSVVGYGYTF.

V gene TRBV7-3 combines with J gene TRBJ1-2. Germline lookup yields CDR1 SGHTA and CDR2 FQGTGA. CDR3 length: 13 amino acids. This CDR3 reads CASSLAPNYGYTF.

V and J are TRBV7-2 and TRBJ1-2. The germline CDR1 and CDR2 sequences are SGHTA and FQGNSA. The CDR3 sequence is 16 residues long. CDR3 sequence: CASSLGRTGFPYGYTF.

The rearrangement joins TRBV7-2 to TRBJ2-7; the TCRdb D gene call, TRBD1, has no DNA to confirm it. The CDR3 loop spans 15 amino acids. Germline V gene sequence: CDR1 SGHTA, CDR2 FQGNSA. The CDR3 loop reads CASSLPGTNSYEQYF.

The chain has TRBV19 and TRBJ2-1. The CDR3 is made up of 16 amino acids. The germline gives CDR1 LNHDA, CDR2 SQIVND (reference sequence). The CDR3 loop reads CASSVFTAYSYNEQFF.

The chain uses TRBV5-1 and TRBJ2-3. The CDR3 length is 13 residues. Per germline, CDR1 SGHRS and CDR2 YFSETQ. The CDR3 reads CASSTQNTDTQYF.

The chain is built from TRBV7-3 and TRBJ2-1; TCRdb designates TRBD1, a call that cannot be tested without DNA. This CDR3 comprises 17 residues. In germline, CDR1 is SGHTA, CDR2 FQGTGA. The CDR3 loop reads CASSLSLGQGVNNEQFF.

This rearrangement joins TRBV27 to TRBJ1-1; TCRdb's D call, TRBD1, is unchecked because there is no DNA. Germline V gene lookup returns CDR1 MNHEY and CDR2 SMNVEV (reference sequence). CDR3 size: 14 residues. CDR3 residues: CASKPLTGGTEAFF.

This chain links TRBV6-2 or TRBV6-3 with TRBJ2-1; TCRdb returns TRBD2, unconfirmable since there is no DNA. CDR1 and CDR2 (germline): MNHEY, SVGEGT. CDR3 length equals 14 residues. The CDR3 loop reads CASIRAGLAAEQFF.

The chain carries TRBV12-3 or TRBV12-4 and TRBJ1-6; TCRdb's D call of TRBD1 is untestable without DNA. This CDR3 contains 14 residues. The CDR3 here is CASSPRWGNSPLHF.